These T cell receptor beta chains were read from a single sample in a study of control samples from healthy donors and cancer patients. Measured with immunoSEQ multiplex PCR; TCRdb has only the in-frame clones, and not every one. Of about 120,000 clones listed, 80% to 90% were seen once; the top ten hold around 10%. Sequenced: blood. These TCRs come from a young man in good health. Both conserved end residues are part of each CDR3. A D gene is named only where the DNA matches it firmly. Size tells how often a clone was seen (once, few, many) or the class of an expanded clone, and some rows leave it out.

v_gene	j_gene	d_gene	abundance	CDR3aa	CDR3nt
TRBV10-1	TRBJ2-3	TRBD2	few	CASSRLAGPDTQYF	TGCGCCAGCAGTAGGCTAGCGGGGCCGGATACGCAGTATTTT
TRBV6-6	TRBJ2-7	TRBD1	-	CASSYSDRAYEQYF	TGTGCCAGCAGTTACTCGGACAGGGCCTACGAGCAGTACTTC
TRBV5-1	TRBJ1-3	TRBD1	-	CASGQGFGNTIYF	TGCGCCAGCGGACAGGGATTTGGAAACACCATATATTTT
TRBV24-1	TRBJ1-2	TRBD1	-	CATSDPTGSGEGYTF	TGTGCCACCAGTGACCCGACAGGGTCGGGCGAAGGCTACACCTTC
TRBV7-2	TRBJ2-5	TRBD2	-	CASSSLGGGIQETQYF	TGTGCCAGCAGCTCCCTCGGGGGAGGGATACAAGAGACCCAGTACTTC
TRBV10-1	TRBJ2-1	TRBD2	-	CASSETPLAGGPNEQFF	TGCGCCAGCAGTGAGACCCCTCTGGCGGGGGGCCCCAATGAGCAGTTCTTC
TRBV5-1	TRBJ2-5	-	-	CASSRGYQETQYF	TGCGCCAGCTCGAGGGGGTACCAAGAGACCCAGTACTTC
TRBV11-3	TRBJ2-1	TRBD2	-	CASSFRGVASYNEQFF	TGTGCCAGCAGCTTTCGGGGGGTCGCCTCCTACAATGAGCAGTTCTTC
TRBV9	TRBJ1-2	-	-	CASSVTLGGSDYGYTF	TGTGCCAGCAGCGTAACGCTTGGGGGCTCGGACTATGGCTACACCTTC
TRBV7-9	TRBJ2-3	-	-	CASSLAGGF	TGTGCCAGCAGCTTAGCGGGCGGGTTT
TRBV28	TRBJ1-2	-	-	CASSPQAYGYTF	TGTGCCAGCAGCCCCCAGGCCTATGGCTACACCTTC